The TCR beta chain under discussion was sequenced for a study of shared clonotypes between healthy human individuals (TCRdb year 2020). For the wider study: The cohort included three men and two women between 18 and 49 years of age. Libraries were prepared and TCR repertoires were sequenced by different laboratories using diverse techniques, in order to increase sequencing depth and limit assay-specific biases. For each donor, CD4 naive and CD4 memory were each given three plates, CD8 naive was given two plates, and CD8 memory was given one plate. The study deeply sequenced blood TCR repertoires of five healthy adults to estimate repertoire size and the extent of clonotype sharing between individuals. Leukapheresis yielded between about 0.9 and 8.9 billion PBMCs per donor. Summary of the overall study and its limitations: Sampling was limited to blood, and TCR repertoires in tissue likely differ from TCR repertoires in blood. Incomplete sequencing was indicated by rarefaction of sorted-subset datasets, despite the large sequencing depth. Approximately 5% of naive CD4, more than 3% of naive CD8, 2.3% of memory CD4, and 0.4% of memory CD8 clonotypes were shared across several donors. Larger estimated clonotype richness was generally found for naive subsets than for memory subsets. The genetic and exposure-history diversity represented was limited by the small number of donors. Pairwise subsampling led to the expectation that sequencing depth would affect the degree of clonotype sharing among donors. Higher generation probabilities were observed for clonotypes shared by all four sorted-subset donors than for non-shared clonotypes.

A remark on this clone: Its cognate antigen has yet to be identified. Per-base qualities were not stored, and no clone one base away is much larger.

CD8 naive samples were CD45RO-negative cells positively selected for CCR7, giving a CD45RA+CCR7+ population that excluded TemRA cells. The donors were healthy, HIV-negative adults with no recently reported acute infections or vaccinations. Every donor was a Caucasian adult residing in Nashville, Tennessee, USA. Blood was obtained by leukapheresis, after which PBMCs were separated by Ficoll-Histopaque density gradient centrifugation and cryopreserved in liquid nitrogen vapor phase. Analytical flow cytometry was used to check the purity and quantity of each magnetically sorted T cell population. Each sorted fraction had its genomic DNA isolated and then quantified by UV absorbance on a Nanodrop 2000c. Using the deep immunoSEQ assay, multiplex PCR amplified TCR CDR3 regions from genomic DNA. For each cell subset, the extracted genomic DNA was distributed evenly across all wells of several immunoSEQ 96-well plates, and each plate served as one replicate. Each replicate PCR for sorted subsets received roughly 0.2 ug genomic DNA, equal to roughly 33,000 T cell genomes. Purified libraries were measured with a Qubit 3.0 fluorometer, size-checked on a Bioanalyzer 2100, and measured again with the KAPA Library Quantification kit. Every immunoSEQ 96-well plate was sequenced on a dedicated single-read 150-cycle Illumina NextSeq 550 flow cell. The published analysis was carried out like this. Because only junctional sequences without quality scores were contained in the immunoSEQ output, filtering matching that applied to full-length reads could not be performed. To assign V/J genes and CDR3, sequences were annotated using PyIR, a Python wrapper for IgBLAST v1.9, with IMGT germline references. Reads were filtered out if the reads had weak V/J assignments (E-value above 1e-6), no CDR3, stop codons, out-of-frame junctions, or ambiguous translated residues. V3J clonotypes were defined by identical inferred V gene, J gene, and CDR3 amino acid sequence. The percentage overlap between two repertoires was calculated by dividing the number of shared unique clonotypes by the size of the smaller repertoire. Repertoire richness was assessed with RTK rarefaction, the Chao1 estimator, and Recon v2.1 estimates of unobserved clonotypes. OLGA was used to compute generation probabilities for all TCRbeta clonotypes that the gDNA method yielded from several donors. TCRdb provides this immuneACCESS table in a form limited to in-frame rearrangements. Some clones are lacking; in checked studies, under half of them reflect an unresolved V gene, and why the rest are absent is not known. V and J calls and clone size follow that table, whereas D and trimming were derived from the DNA. The sample profile shows roughly 850,000 clones; about 96% of them were found once. The ten most abundant clones make up about 0.22% of the sample.

The sequence was collected from a man aged 25-45 years in good health. Sample: naive CD8+ T cells sorted from blood. The sample's cell subset or site label, in plain terms: CD45RA+CCR7+.

In nucleotides, the sequence is TGCAGCGTTTCGTGGGGTTCGGAGCTGTTTTTT. Its translation is CSVSWGSELFF. This chain is built from TRBV29-1 and TRBJ2-2; confidence is insufficient to name the D gene. A distance of 11 bases separates the germline ends of V and J, which lose 5 bases and 10 bases respectively. The CDR3 runs 11 residues from the cysteine to the phenylalanine. Only the CDR3 portion is preserved as DNA: 33 bases, with reading frame beginning at the first base. The germline V gene gives CDR1 as SQVTM and CDR2 as ANQGSEA.